Sequencing of this TCR beta chain was carried out in a study of T cells after yellow fever vaccination. Study background: SMART-Seq v4 Ultra Low Input handled preparation of low-cell-number fractions.

Findings and limits, study-wide: Within FACS-sorted repertoires, abundant clonotypes contaminating from the bulk population could be present.

From germline, CDR1 is SQVTM and CDR2 ANQGSEA. The CDR3 has 13 residues. Unmatched junction bases numbered 8, after V lost 7 bases and J lost 4 bases. By 5'RACE template switching, TCR cDNA was produced, with a universal primer site and UMIs added in the process. A single record per CDR3 protein comes from TCRdb applying MiXCR to the 5' RACE reads. The table lists a few hundred thousand distinct CDR3 sequences, approximately 10% of them singletons, with 3% to 4% in the top ten. As to this clonotype: Its antigen is still unknown.

The source is a man aged 18 to 35 who received the YFV17D yellow fever vaccine. The sequenced sample was CD4+ T cells sorted from PBMCs, obtained 5 days after the yellow fever booster vaccination. V is TRBV29-1 and J is TRBJ2-3, with TRBD1 matching over 7 bases. The CDR3 is CSGTGVWADTQYF. The CDR3 DNA reads as TGCAGCGGAACAGGGGTCTGGGCAGATACGCAGTATTTT.